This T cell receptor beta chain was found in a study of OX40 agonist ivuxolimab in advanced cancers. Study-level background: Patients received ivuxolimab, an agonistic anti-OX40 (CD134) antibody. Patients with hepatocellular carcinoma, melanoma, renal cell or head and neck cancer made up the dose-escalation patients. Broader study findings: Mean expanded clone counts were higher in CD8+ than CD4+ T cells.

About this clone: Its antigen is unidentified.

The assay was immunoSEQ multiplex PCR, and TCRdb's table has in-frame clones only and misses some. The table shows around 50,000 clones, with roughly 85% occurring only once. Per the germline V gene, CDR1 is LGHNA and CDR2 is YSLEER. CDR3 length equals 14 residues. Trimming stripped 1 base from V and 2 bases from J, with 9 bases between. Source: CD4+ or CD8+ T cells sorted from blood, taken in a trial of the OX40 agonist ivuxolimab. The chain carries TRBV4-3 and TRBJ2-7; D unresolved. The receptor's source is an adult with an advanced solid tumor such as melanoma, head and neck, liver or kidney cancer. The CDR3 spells CASSQVWPTYEQYF. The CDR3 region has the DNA TGCGCCAGCAGCCAAGTTTGGCCTACCTACGAGCAGTACTTC.